These 20 T cell receptor beta chains were all obtained from the same sample, sequenced in a study of blood T cell repertoires in COVID-19. Data came from immunoSEQ multiplex PCR; TCRdb stores just in-frame clones and leaves some out. The sample lists around 260,000 clones; 70% to 90% were seen once. Material: peripheral blood. Source of these receptors: a woman aged 60-70 years with COVID-19, enrolled during active disease.

This chain connects TRBV20-1 to TRBJ1-5; 7 bases agree with TRBD1. The CDR3 has 16 residues. Germline-derived CDR1 and CDR2 are DFQATT and SNEGSKA (reference sequence). Germline trimming cut 3 bases from V and 0 bases from J; bases unmatched to any gene: 8. The CDR3 loop is CSASRRGNRSNQPQHF. The CDR3 nucleotides read TGCAGTGCTAGTCGCAGGGGGAATCGTAGCAATCAGCCCCAGCATTTT.

The chain uses TRBV19 and TRBJ1-1; TRBD1 aligns across 7 bases. The CDR3 length is 13 residues. Per the germline V gene, CDR1 is LNHDA and CDR2 is SQIVND (reference sequence). V was pared by 7 bases and J by 3 bases, with 5 bases of the junction left unmatched. CDR3 bases: TGTGCCAGTACCAAAAGGGGGCACACTGAAGCTTTCTTT. Translated: CASTKRGHTEAFF. Filled out from reference TRBV19 and TRBJ1-1, the complete variable domain reads DGGITQSPKYLFRKEGQNVTLSCEQNLNHDAMYWYRQDPGQGLRLIYYSQIVNDFQKGDIAEGYSVSREKKESFPLTVTSAQKNPTAFYLCASTKRGHTEAFFGQGTRLTVV.

The V and J genes are TRBV27 and TRBJ1-4; 7 positions match TRBD1. The CDR3 runs 16 residues. The germline CDR1 and CDR2 sequences are MNHEY and SMNVEV (reference sequence). Trimming at V came to 3 bases and at J to 4 bases, leaving 8 bases not matched to a gene. The CDR3 loop reads CASSLGQRDFNEKLFF. In DNA form, the CDR3 reads TGTGCCAGCAGTTTGGGACAGCGAGATTTTAATGAAAAACTGTTTTTT.

The rearrangement links TRBV5-1 to TRBJ2-2, with 8 bases aligning to TRBD2. Per the germline V gene, CDR1 is SGHRS and CDR2 is YFSETQ. The CDR3 extends over 15 amino acids. Trimming took 6 bases from V and 7 from J; bases not matched to a gene: 11. CDR3 region: CASTLSGGFFGELFF. The CDR3 DNA reads TGCGCCAGCACCCTATCGGGGGGGTTTTTCGGGGAGCTGTTTTTT.

The J gene is TRBJ1-5, the V gene TRBV10-3; 11 nucleotides line up with TRBD1. J gave up 0 bases and V 2 bases, and 6 bases lay outside the gene matches. From germline, CDR1 is ENHRY and CDR2 SYGVKD. The CDR3 spans 18 residues. CDR3 sequence (DNA): TGTGCCATCAGTGAGCCCCGGACAGGGGGCTCTAGCAATCAGCCCCAGCATTTT. Residues: CAISEPRTGGSSNQPQHF.

The CDR3 DNA sequence: TGTGCCAGCAGCTTAGTCGGACACTACGAGCAGTACTTC. This translates into CASSLVGHYEQYF. This chain joins TRBV7-2 and TRBJ2-7, with a weak D call TRBD1 (5 bases). CDR1 SGHTA and CDR2 FQGNSA come from the germline V gene. The length of the CDR3 is 13 residues. The V end lost 1 base, the J end lost 3 bases, and 7 bases lay between the germline ends.

The V call is TRBV5-8, the J call TRBJ2-7, with D maybe TRBD2 (6 bases). V lost 0 bases and J 5 bases, leaving 15 bases between the germline ends. The germline V gene encodes CDR1 SGHTS and CDR2 YDEGEE. This CDR3 region has 15 residues. DNA for the CDR3: TGTGCCAGCAGCTTGGGCTCTCCTGGAGGGAACGAGCAGTACTTC. As protein: CASSLGSPGGNEQYF.

The genes are TRBV6-5 and TRBJ1-6, with D perhaps matching TRBD1 (6 bases). Germline V lookup: CDR1 MNHEY, CDR2 SVGAGI. Between the trimmed V and J ends, which lost 7 bases and 6 bases, there was a span of 16 bases. The CDR3 sequence is 15 residues long. The CDR3 bases are TGTGCCAGCACCCGAGCAGGGGTCCTTAATTCACCCCTCCACTTT. Translating it yields CASTRAGVLNSPLHF.

The gene calls are TRBV7-2 and TRBJ2-7; D is undetermined. Germline CDR1 SGHTA, CDR2 FQGNSA. This CDR3 spans 15 amino acids. The germline V and J ends were trimmed by 5 bases and 6 bases, with 20 bases remaining between them. In DNA, the CDR3 is TGTGCCAGCAGCCTCATCAGCTTTGAGACAATCGAGCAGTACTTC. This encodes CASSLISFETIEQYF.

The chain couples TRBV10-3 to TRBJ1-1; TRBD1 might be the D (5 bases). The CDR3 has 13 residues. Germline assignment: CDR1 ENHRY and CDR2 SYGVKD. V lost 6 bases to trimming and J lost 1 base, with 9 bases between them. Written as DNA, the CDR3 is TGTGCCATCAGAACCAGGGAGAACACTGAAGCTTTCTTT. It yields the protein CAIRTRENTEAFF.

The rearrangement uses TRBV5-1 and TRBJ1-1, with 7 nucleotides matching TRBD1. Germline CDR1 is SGHRS and CDR2 is YFSETQ. V gave up 4 bases and J gave up 5 bases; unmatched junction bases: 11. The CDR3 length is 15 residues. CDR3 in DNA: TGCGCCAGCAGCGAAAGACAGGGTGGGTGGACTGAAGCTTTCTTT. Amino acid sequence: CASSERQGGWTEAFF.

V gene TRBV15 combines with J gene TRBJ1-1, with 8 nucleotides matching TRBD1. The CDR3 is made up of 15 amino acids. Looked up from germline, CDR1 is LNHNV and CDR2 is YYDKDF (reference sequence). V shed 0 bases, J shed 12 bases, and the junction held 12 bases outside the gene matches. The CDR3 coding sequence is TGTGCCACCAGCAGAGATCGACAGGGGAGTTCGGTATCTTTCTTT. It yields the protein CATSRDRQGSSVSFF.

V is TRBV21-1 and J is TRBJ2-3; the DNA was not compared with TRBD1, the D call given in the table. TRBV21-1 is noted as a pseudogene. The CDR3 is made up of 14 amino acids. CDR3 region: CASRKVRGTDTQYF. CDR3 DNA: TGTGCCAGCAGAAAAGTCAGGGGCACAGATACGCAGTATTTT.

The chain uses TRBV11-2 and TRBJ2-5; 9 positions agree with TRBD2. The CDR3 length is 16 residues. CDR1 and CDR2 from the germline V gene are SGHAT and FQNNGV. The ends lost 5 bases at V and 5 bases at J; junction bases unmatched: 12. The DNA for the CDR3 is TGTGCCAGCAGCCCTACAGGGGTGGCGGGGGGGGAGACCCAGTACTTC. Amino acids: CASSPTGVAGGETQYF.

The chain recombines TRBV3-1 (or the pseudogene TRBV3-2) with TRBJ2-5; D is unclear. Germline CDR1 is LGHDT and CDR2 is YNNKEL (reference sequence). V lost 1 base and J 5 bases, leaving 14 bases between the germline ends. CDR3 length: 15 amino acids. The CDR3 DNA follows: TGTGCCAGCAGCCAAGGAGGTGTTACGCAGGAGACCCAGTACTTC. Translating gives CASSQGGVTQETQYF.

This clone was detected only a few times. The chain has TRBV27 and TRBJ2-7; TRBD1 is a possible D gene (6 bases). The CDR3 has 15 amino acids. Looked up from germline, CDR1 is MNHEY and CDR2 is SMNVEV (reference sequence). The V gene lost 8 bases and the J gene lost 2 bases, with 19 bases spanning the gap. CDR3 nucleotide sequence: TGTGCCAGCGACCTTTGCCGGCAGGGGCCCTACGAGCAGTACTTC. Its protein is CASDLCRQGPYEQYF.

The chain couples TRBV28 to TRBJ1-3, with D perhaps matching TRBD1 (6 bases). Germline V lookup: CDR1 MDHEN, CDR2 SYDVKM. Trimming took off 1 base at V and 4 bases at J, with 11 bases between the two ends. The CDR3 is 15 residues long. The CDR3 bases are TGTGCCAGCAGTTTATCAGGGGCTCTCGGAAACACCATATATTTT. Residues: CASSLSGALGNTIYF.

V usage is TRBV11-2 and J usage is TRBJ2-1, with 13 bases fitting TRBD2. Unmatched junction bases numbered 4, after V lost 1 base and J lost 4 bases. The CDR3 spans 17 residues. Looked up from germline, CDR1 is SGHAT and CDR2 is FQNNGV. CDR3 coding DNA: TGTGCCAGCAGCTTAGGCTCGGGACTAGCGGGATACAATGAGCAGTTCTTC. Protein product: CASSLGSGLAGYNEQFF.

The CDR3 nucleotides read TGTGCCAGCTCGGGAGGAGCGGGAGGGCCGGACGAGCAGTACTTC. Protein sequence: CASSGGAGGPDEQYF. The chain recombines TRBV27 with TRBJ2-7; 10 bases fit TRBD2. Losses at the gene ends were 8 bases for V and 5 bases for J; bases not matched to a gene: 12. Looked up from germline, CDR1 is MNHEY and CDR2 is SMNVEV (reference sequence). This CDR3 spans 15 amino acids.

The chain recombines TRBV9 with TRBJ1-5; the match to TRBD1 covers 7 bases. From germline, CDR1 is SGDLS and CDR2 YYNGEE. The CDR3 sequence is 14 residues long. V shed 4 bases, J shed 4 bases, and the junction held 5 bases outside the gene matches. Here the CDR3 reads CASSTQTGNQPQHF. The CDR3 nucleotides are TGTGCCAGCAGCACCCAGACAGGGAATCAGCCCCAGCATTTT.